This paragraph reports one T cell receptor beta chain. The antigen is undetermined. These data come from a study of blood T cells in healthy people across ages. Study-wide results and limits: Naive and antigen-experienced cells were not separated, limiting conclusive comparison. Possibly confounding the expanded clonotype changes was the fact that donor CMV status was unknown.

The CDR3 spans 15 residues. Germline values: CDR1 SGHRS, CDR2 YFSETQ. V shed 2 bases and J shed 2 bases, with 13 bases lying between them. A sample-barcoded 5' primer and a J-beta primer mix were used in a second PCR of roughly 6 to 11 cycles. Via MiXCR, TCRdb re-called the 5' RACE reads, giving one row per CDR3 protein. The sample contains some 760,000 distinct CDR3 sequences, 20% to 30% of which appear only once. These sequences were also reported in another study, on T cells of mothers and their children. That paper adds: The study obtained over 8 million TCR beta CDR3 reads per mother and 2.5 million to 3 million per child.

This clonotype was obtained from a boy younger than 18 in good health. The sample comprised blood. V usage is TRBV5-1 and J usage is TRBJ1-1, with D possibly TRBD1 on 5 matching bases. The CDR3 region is CASSFLGPDNTEAFF. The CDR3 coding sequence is TGCGCCAGCAGCTTTTTGGGGCCGGACAACACTGAAGCTTTCTTT.